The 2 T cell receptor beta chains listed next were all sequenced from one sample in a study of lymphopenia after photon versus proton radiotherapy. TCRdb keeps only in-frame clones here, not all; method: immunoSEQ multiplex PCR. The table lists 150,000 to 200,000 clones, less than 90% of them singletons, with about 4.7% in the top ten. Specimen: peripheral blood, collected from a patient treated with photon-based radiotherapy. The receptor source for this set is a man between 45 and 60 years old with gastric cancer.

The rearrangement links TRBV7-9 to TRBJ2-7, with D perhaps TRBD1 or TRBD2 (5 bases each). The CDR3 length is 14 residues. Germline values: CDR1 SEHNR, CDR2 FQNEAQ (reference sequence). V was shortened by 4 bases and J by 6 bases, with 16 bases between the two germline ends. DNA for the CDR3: TGTGCCAGCAGCTCCGGGACCCGGGGTGGCGAGCAGTACTTC. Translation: CASSSGTRGGEQYF.

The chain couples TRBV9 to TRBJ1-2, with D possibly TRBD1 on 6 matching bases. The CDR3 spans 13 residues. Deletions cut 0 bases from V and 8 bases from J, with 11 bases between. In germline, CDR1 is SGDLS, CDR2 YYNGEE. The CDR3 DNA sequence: TGTGCCAGCAGCGTAGATGGGACACCGGGCTACACCTTC. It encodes CASSVDGTPGYTF.